The 17 T cell receptor beta chains below all came from one sample that was sequenced in a study of T-cell memory formation after mild COVID-19 (dated by TCRdb to the early 2020s). Preparation of the library involved 5' RACE. The sequencer listed for this sample is Illumina NovaSeq 6000. The public reads were run again by TCRdb, first through fastp at Q25 and then through MiXCR, and only productive beta chains were kept. Every distinct CDR3 protein forms one entry, paired with its most common genes and DNA. The table for this sample lists more than 80,000 distinct CDR3 sequences; roughly 12% of them were counted only once. Clones ranked in the top ten supply approximately 30% of the sample. Sequenced material: PBMCs or a T cell subset sorted from them (not recorded which). Receptors were obtained from an adult woman who had mild COVID-19 (a few samples of this study predate the infection). The sample titles of this study are shuffled in the database, so cell type and time point are left out; the donor was told from shared clones.

This clonotype has more than one count but fewer than ten. J is TRBJ2-2 and V is TRBV20-1; tentative D call: TRBD1 (6 bases). CDR1 is DFQATT, CDR2 SNEGSKA, per germline (reference sequence). This CDR3 has 16 residues. Trimming stripped 3 bases from V and 1 base from J, with 15 bases between. Written as DNA, the CDR3 is TGCAGTGCTAGGCTTCGAACAGGGAAGAACACCGGGGAGCTGTTTTTT. Its translation: CSARLRTGKNTGELFF.

This clonotype was observed many times. The chain links TRBV3-1 to TRBJ2-7; D is uncertain. This CDR3 contains 13 residues. Per the germline V gene, CDR1 is LGHDT and CDR2 is YNNKEL (reference sequence). Trimming removed 0 bases from V and 2 bases from J, with 5 bases in between. CDR3 sequence reads: CASSQDRAYEQYF. The CDR3 DNA reads as TGTGCCAGCAGCCAAGACAGAGCCTACGAGCAGTACTTC.

J is TRBJ2-7 and V is TRBV25-1; 10 positions match TRBD2. J gave up 6 bases and V 3 bases, and 17 bases lay outside the gene matches. The germline V gene has CDR1 MGHDK and CDR2 SYGVNS. CDR3 length equals 18 residues. CDR3 residues: CASSEFERGGPLGSEQYF. The CDR3 DNA is TGTGCCAGCAGTGAGTTTGAGCGGGGGGGACCTCTTGGGAGCGAGCAGTACTTC.

This clonotype was recorded a few times. J is TRBJ2-7 and V is TRBV7-9, with D uncertain. V was clipped by 6 bases and J by 0 bases, with 12 bases between them. Germline V gene sequence: CDR1 SEHNR, CDR2 FQNEAQ (reference sequence). CDR3 length: 14 residues. CDR3 amino acids: CASRGPERSYEQYF. The CDR3 DNA sequence: TGTGCCAGCAGAGGGCCGGAACGCTCCTACGAGCAGTACTTC.

This chain links TRBV4-1 with TRBJ2-3, with D unclear. Trimming left V 2 bases short and J 3 bases short, with 9 bases between. Germline V CDR1 and CDR2: MGHRA, YSYEKL. The CDR3 has 14 residues. The CDR3 DNA reads as TGCGCCAGCAGCCAAACAGAGCGTACAGATACGCAGTATTTT. It is translated as CASSQTERTDTQYF.

This clonotype has more than one count but fewer than ten. The chain is built from TRBV18 and TRBJ2-7, with 7 bases matching TRBD1. V gave up 1 base and J gave up 5 bases; unmatched junction bases: 11. The germline V gene has CDR1 KGHSH and CDR2 LQKENI. The CDR3 loop spans 16 amino acids. CDR3 in DNA: TGTGCCAGCTCACCACTACAGGGGCCCTATTCTCACGAGCAGTACTTC. Translation: CASSPLQGPYSHEQYF.

Only a few counts were recorded for this clonotype. This chain joins TRBV2 and TRBJ2-7, with D possibly matching TRBD1 (5 bases). The germline V gene encodes CDR1 SNHLY and CDR2 FYNNEI. V was shortened by 6 bases and J by 3 bases, with 12 bases between the two germline ends. There are 13 residues in the CDR3. CDR3 nucleotide sequence: TGTGCCAGCAGATTAGGGGAACGCTACGAGCAGTACTTC. The encoded protein is CASRLGERYEQYF.

The genes are TRBV3-1 and TRBJ2-5; D is uncertain. The germline V gene encodes CDR1 LGHDT and CDR2 YNNKEL (reference sequence). This CDR3 region has 15 residues. With 0 bases removed from V and 5 bases from J, the gap between germline ends came to 13 bases. The DNA for the CDR3 is TGTGCCAGCAGCCAAGATTTGGGTGTCGCGGAGACCCAGTACTTC. Its protein is CASSQDLGVAETQYF.

The chain has TRBV15 and TRBJ2-2; 7 bases fit TRBD1. J was trimmed by 0 bases and V by 1 base; bases with no gene match: 2. The V gene's germline CDR1 is LNHNV and CDR2 YYDKDF (reference sequence). This CDR3 has 16 amino acids. The CDR3 region is CATSRGGQANTGELFF. The CDR3 nucleotides read TGTGCCACCAGCAGAGGTGGACAGGCGAACACCGGGGAGCTGTTTTTT.

The CDR3 DNA reads as TGCAGTGCTAGAGGTAGTTCAGGGGATCCCTACAATGAGCAGTTCTTC. This gives the protein CSARGSSGDPYNEQFF. The V call is TRBV20-1, the J call TRBJ2-1; the D gene is possibly TRBD1 (6 bases). From germline, CDR1 is DFQATT and CDR2 SNEGSKA (reference sequence). Trimming stripped 1 base from V and 2 bases from J, with 15 bases between. CDR3 size: 16 residues.

The chain is built from TRBV29-1 and TRBJ2-7; 7 bases are shared with TRBD2. The CDR3 is made up of 14 amino acids. Germline values: CDR1 SQVTM, CDR2 ANQGSEA. The trim removed 0 bases at V and 5 bases at J, leaving 7 bases unmatched. CDR3 sequence (DNA): TGCAGCGTTGAAGACCCGAGGGGAGGGGACGAGCAGTACTTC. This codes for CSVEDPRGGDEQYF.

The chain joins TRBV5-5 to TRBJ2-1, with 12 bases matching TRBD1. Germline values: CDR1 SGHKS, CDR2 YYEKEE (reference sequence). The CDR3 consists of 13 residues. V was pared by 8 bases and J by 6 bases, with 3 bases of the junction left unmatched. In nucleotides, the CDR3 is TGTGCCAGTGGGACAGGGGGCCCCAATGAGCAGTTCTTC. Protein: CASGTGGPNEQFF.

The sample holds a few counts of this clonotype. V usage is TRBV11-2 and J usage is TRBJ2-1; tentatively, D is TRBD1 (6 bases). Germline CDR1 is SGHAT and CDR2 is FQNNGV. This CDR3 has 13 amino acids. V was trimmed by 7 bases and J by 4 bases, leaving 11 bases between them. CDR3 DNA: TGTGCCAGCACCAGGACAGAATACAATGAGCAGTTCTTC. The encoded protein is CASTRTEYNEQFF.

The chain employs TRBV3-1 and TRBJ2-1, with D possibly TRBD1 on 6 matching bases. CDR1 is LGHDT, CDR2 YNNKEL, per germline (reference sequence). CDR3 size: 16 residues. The V end was cut by 0 bases, the J end by 7 bases, with 16 bases between. The CDR3 reads CASSQDSQGIGNEQFF. CDR3 nucleotide sequence: TGTGCCAGCAGCCAAGATAGCCAGGGGATCGGAAATGAGCAGTTCTTC.

The chain links TRBV19 to TRBJ2-7; 7 nucleotides agree with TRBD2. Germline V lookup: CDR1 LNHDA, CDR2 SQIVND (reference sequence). The V segment lost 3 bases and the J segment 2 bases; nucleotides outside the gene matches: 7. The CDR3 loop spans 15 amino acids. Here the CDR3 reads CASSMMLAAAYEQYF. The CDR3 DNA reads as TGTGCCAGTAGTATGATGCTAGCGGCGGCCTACGAGCAGTACTTC. Drawing the rest from reference TRBV19 and TRBJ2-7, the complete variable domain is DGGITQSPKYLFRKEGQNVTLSCEQNLNHDAMYWYRQDPGQGLRLIYYSQIVNDFQKGDIAEGYSVSREKKESFPLTVTSAQKNPTAFYLCASSMMLAAAYEQYFGPGTRLTVT.

A few counts support this clonotype. The rearrangement uses TRBV12-3 or TRBV12-4 and TRBJ2-7; 11 bases align to TRBD1. The CDR3 is 14 amino acids. The junction had 5 bases not matched to a gene; V was cut back by 5 bases and J by 5 bases. CDR3 amino acids: CASSARDRGDEQYF. The CDR3 bases are TGTGCCAGCAGTGCTCGGGACAGGGGGGACGAGCAGTACTTC.

The gene calls are TRBV19 and TRBJ2-7; D not resolved. This CDR3 is built from 14 residues. The germline V and J ends were trimmed by 1 base and 4 bases, with 11 bases remaining between them. From germline, CDR1 is LNHDA and CDR2 SQIVND (reference sequence). The CDR3 DNA sequence: TGTGCCAGTAGTATAGCCCCAGGAGTATACGAGCAGTACTTC. Protein: CASSIAPGVYEQYF.